Following are 17 T cell receptor beta chains from one sample sequenced in a study of blood T cell repertoires in COVID-19. Assay: immunoSEQ multiplex PCR; the TCRdb copy retains only in-frame clones and omits some. The table shows 150,000 to 200,000 clones, with roughly 80% occurring only once. The sequencing sample was made of peripheral blood. All receptors come from a woman older than 75 with acute or convalescent COVID-19.

The V call is TRBV18, the J call TRBJ2-3; 10 bases match TRBD2. CDR3 length equals 16 residues. From germline, CDR1 is KGHSH and CDR2 LQKENI. The junction had 10 bases not matched to a gene; V was cut back by 4 bases and J by 6 bases. The CDR3 coding sequence is TGTGCCAGCTCACTTCTAGCGGGAGAGGGAGACGATACGCAGTATTTT. Residues: CASSLLAGEGDDTQYF.

This chain links TRBV1 with TRBJ2-5; the table gives TRBD2 as D, unverified against the DNA. TRBV1 counts as a pseudogene. The CDR3 spans 17 residues. For the CDR3, the DNA is TGCACCAGCAGCCAAAGAATTCTTACGGGGAGGGAAGAGACCCAGTACTTC. Translating gives CTSSQRILTGREETQYF.

This clone was counted between two and nine times. The rearrangement uses TRBV11-2 and TRBJ2-2, with D maybe TRBD2 (7 bases). Germline V gene lookup returns CDR1 SGHAT and CDR2 FQNNGV. The CDR3 is 15 amino acids. The V end was cut by 5 bases, the J end by 7 bases, with 17 bases between. The CDR3: CASSPAGALGGELFF. In DNA form, the CDR3 reads TGTGCCAGCAGCCCCGCGGGGGCCTTAGGCGGGGAGCTGTTTTTT.

This clone came up a few times. V usage is TRBV30 and J usage is TRBJ2-1; TRBD1 aligns across 7 bases. Germline CDR1 and CDR2: GTSNPN and SVGIG (reference sequence). CDR3 length: 14 residues. The V gene end was trimmed by 4 bases and the J gene end by 4 bases; junction bases not matched to a gene: 7. This CDR3 is CAWKTGSWYNEQFF. The CDR3 coding sequence is TGTGCCTGGAAGACAGGGTCTTGGTACAATGAGCAGTTCTTC. The whole variable domain, filled in from reference TRBV30 and TRBJ2-1, reads SQTIHQWPATLVQPVGSPLSLECTVEGTSNPNLYWYRQAAGRGLQLLFYSVGIGQISSEVPQNLSASRPQDRQFILSSKKLLLSDSGFYLCAWKTGSWYNEQFFGPGTRLTVL.

The J gene is TRBJ2-1, the V gene TRBV18, with 7 nucleotides matching TRBD1. The CDR3 consists of 13 residues. V lost 3 bases and J lost 8; bases outside the gene matches: 4. In germline, CDR1 is KGHSH, CDR2 LQKENI. The CDR3 bases are TGTGCCAGCTCACCGCGACAGGGTGATGAGCAGTTCTTC. This encodes CASSPRQGDEQFF. Supplemented by reference TRBV18 and TRBJ2-1, the full variable domain reads NAGVMQNPRHLVRRRGQEARLRCSPMKGHSHVYWYRQLPEEGLKFMVYLQKENIIDESGMPKERFSAEFPKEGPSILRIQQVVRGDSAAYFCASSPRQGDEQFFGPGTRLTVL.

The chain combines TRBV6-5 with TRBJ1-4; 7 bases map to TRBD1. This CDR3 is built from 16 residues. The V gene end was trimmed by 0 bases and the J gene end by 7 bases; junction bases not matched to a gene: 8. Germline assignment: CDR1 MNHEY and CDR2 SVGAGI. The CDR3: CASSYSRWAGGEKLFF. CDR3 DNA: TGTGCCAGCAGTTACTCGAGGTGGGCAGGGGGTGAAAAACTGTTTTTT.

This chain links TRBV7-2 with TRBJ1-6; no definite D call. The CDR3 is 15 amino acids. Germline V gives CDR1 SGHTA, CDR2 FQGNSA. Trimming took 3 bases from V and 8 from J, leaving 14 bases between them. CDR3 residues: CASSFSEGIDSPLHF. The CDR3 DNA sequence: TGTGCCAGCAGCTTTTCTGAGGGAATTGATTCACCCCTCCACTTT.

The chain is built from TRBV11-2 and TRBJ1-5; TRBD1 agrees at 11 bases. This CDR3 contains 15 residues. Germline V gene sequence: CDR1 SGHAT, CDR2 FQNNGV. V trimming: 3 bases; J trimming: 6 bases; junction bases outside the gene matches: 4. The CDR3 is CASSFGQGAGQPQHF. The CDR3 DNA reads TGTGCCAGCAGCTTTGGACAGGGGGCCGGTCAGCCCCAGCATTTT. The variable domain in full, completed from reference TRBV11-2 and TRBJ1-5, reads EAGVAQSPRYKIIEKRQSVAFWCNPISGHATLYWYQQILGQGPKLLIQFQNNGVVDDSQLPKDRFSAERLKGVDSTLKIQPAKLEDSAVYLCASSFGQGAGQPQHFGDGTRLSIL.

The chain is built from TRBV18 and TRBJ2-1; TRBD1 agrees at 7 bases. This CDR3 is 15 amino acids long. Germline V gene data show CDR1 as KGHSH and CDR2 as LQKENI. V shed 4 bases and J 6 bases; nucleotides not matched to a gene: 9. CDR3 sequence reads: CASSLRTGDLNEQFF. In nucleotides, the CDR3 is TGTGCCAGCTCACTTCGGACAGGAGACCTCAATGAGCAGTTCTTC.

V and J are TRBV1 and TRBJ2-1; the table names TRBD2, a call not compared with the DNA. TRBV1 is flagged as a pseudogene. The CDR3 runs to 20 residues. The CDR3 region is CTSSQRGTSGRANPGNEQFF. The CDR3 DNA reads TGCACCAGCAGCCAACGAGGGACTAGCGGGAGGGCTAACCCGGGTAATGAGCAGTTCTTC.

The chain employs TRBV18 and TRBJ2-5, with 7 bases fitting TRBD1. The germline gives CDR1 KGHSH, CDR2 LQKENI. The CDR3 runs to 15 residues. The ends lost 4 bases at V and 2 bases at J; junction bases unmatched: 7. This chain's CDR3 is CASSLQGERQETQYF. The CDR3 bases are TGTGCCAGCTCACTCCAGGGGGAACGGCAAGAGACCCAGTACTTC.

The chain joins TRBV6-5 to TRBJ1-1; D remains ambiguous. V gave up 0 bases and J gave up 1 base, with 12 bases separating them. Per the germline V gene, CDR1 is MNHEY and CDR2 is SVGAGI. The CDR3 is 16 residues long. CDR3 sequence: CASSYSRASKNTEAFF. CDR3 DNA: TGTGCCAGCAGTTACTCGCGAGCTTCCAAGAACACTGAAGCTTTCTTT.

The chain couples TRBV3-1 (or the pseudogene TRBV3-2) to TRBJ1-6; D is undetermined. From germline, CDR1 is LGHDT and CDR2 YNNKEL (reference sequence). V was trimmed by 2 bases and J by 10 bases, leaving 18 bases between them. CDR3 length: 16 residues. The CDR3 is CASSQSSTSSGSPLHF. The DNA of the CDR3 is TGTGCCAGCAGCCAATCCTCGACAAGTTCGGGGTCACCCCTCCACTTT.

In its sample, this clone was seen once. V is TRBV5-1 and J is TRBJ2-7; 7 bases are shared with TRBD1. The CDR3 length is 14 residues. Germline trimming cut 3 bases from V and 6 bases from J; bases unmatched to any gene: 9. Germline V gene data show CDR1 as SGHRS and CDR2 as YFSETQ. The CDR3, as DNA: TGCGCCAGCAGCTCGACAGGGAATCGTCTCGAGCAGTACTTC. It encodes CASSSTGNRLEQYF.

Here the CDR3 reads CASSLKDRGSANTGELFF. The CDR3 DNA is TGTGCCAGCAGCTTAAAAGACAGGGGGTCGGCGAACACCGGGGAGCTGTTTTTT. The chain links TRBV7-3 to TRBJ2-2; 9 positions agree with TRBD1. Losses at the gene ends were 1 base for V and 0 bases for J; bases not matched to a gene: 6. This CDR3 has 18 residues. Germline values: CDR1 SGHTA, CDR2 FQGTGA.

This chain connects TRBV6-5 to TRBJ1-2; the D gene is possibly TRBD1 (6 bases). Germline V gene data show CDR1 as MNHEY and CDR2 as SVGAGI. The CDR3 runs 11 residues. V was shortened by 10 bases and J by 5 bases, with 11 bases between the two germline ends. For the CDR3, the DNA is TGTGCCATTACACAGGGATATGGCTACACCTTC. Protein product: CAITQGYGYTF.

In its sample, this clone was seen a few times. The chain uses TRBV30 and TRBJ1-2; maybe TRBD1 (6 bases). V gave up 3 bases and J gave up 6 bases, with 17 bases separating them. From germline, CDR1 is GTSNPN and CDR2 SVGIG (reference sequence). The CDR3 runs to 14 residues. Here the CDR3 reads CAWRLQDRLHGYTF. CDR3 nucleotide sequence: TGTGCCTGGAGACTTCAGGACAGACTTCATGGCTACACCTTC.